The entry below describes one TCR beta chain. Its antigen is still unknown. Base qualities are not provided; no much larger clone lies one nucleotide away. The sample originates from a study of blood T cells in healthy people across ages (dated by TCRdb to the mid-2010s). Broadly, across the study: In model experiments, roughly one uniquely barcoded TCR beta cDNA molecule per two T cells was captured by template switching. Age-related changes in TCR beta repertoire diversity were measured in the study by deep sequencing normalized with unique cDNA molecular identifiers. The donors were split into four age groups: young (average roughly 15 years), middle-aged (39), aged (approximately 60) and long-lived (roughly 80). To avoid experimental bias, donors of different ages were randomly spread across the sequencing lanes. Using the same blood draw, the study looked at two additional independent replicas of 1 million unique cDNA reads for two donors, one aged 18 to 29 and the other aged 80 or older. The paper's findings and limits, for the study overall: Compared with the aged group, the long-lived group had more naive CD4+ T cells, fewer expanded clones and increased TCR diversity, a pattern suggesting age selection. Observed TCR beta diversity per million T cells fell roughly linearly with age, and a significant reduction was already apparent by age approximately 40. Estimates of total diversity based on one million sequenced T cells were considered lower bounds and underestimates. A strong correlation was found between observed TCR beta diversity and the percentage of naive T cells measured by flow cytometry. Because donor CMV infection status was unknown, age-related changes in expanded clonotypes were potentially confounded. Because profiling used bulk unsorted PBMCs, naive and antigen-experienced compartments could not be compared conclusively.

Trimming removed 1 base from V and 1 base from J; the gene matches leave 2 bases unexplained. From cysteine to phenylalanine, the CDR3 is 14 amino acids long. The only DNA kept is the CDR3, 42 bases in frame from the first base. CDR1 and CDR2 (DFQATT, SNEGSKA) derive from the germline V gene (reference sequence). Systemically healthy Caucasian individuals from Russia, 35 to 50 in total and aged about 6 to 90 years, were included as donors. Approximately 9 milliliters of peripheral blood were collected from each donor into EDTA-treated Vacutainer tubes. Ficoll-Paque density-gradient centrifugation was used to isolate PBMCs, with at least 6 million per sample. Total RNA, at least 6 micrograms per sample, was extracted from PBMCs with Trizol reagent. The percentages of naive CD45RAhigh/CD27high T cells were determined by flow cytometry on a PBMC aliquot from every donor. The library was obtained by 5' RACE. Sequencing used an Illumina HiSeq 2500. A second PCR of about 6 to 11 cycles was run with a J-beta primer mix and a sample-barcoded 5' primer. A unique molecular identifier was introduced onto each TCR beta cDNA molecule by a template-switch 5' adaptor carrying 12 random nucleotides. At least 2.5 million CDR3-containing paired-end reads were obtained from each sample. First-strand cDNA was synthesized from all RNA with the Mint cDNA synthesis kit, primed by a TRBC-specific oligonucleotide. All cDNA was treated with uracil-DNA glycosylase and then went through a first 18-cycle PCR with the universal primers M1SS and BC2_uni_R. As for the original processing: For normalization, 1 million high-quality reads were randomly selected from each sample, with every read carrying a distinct molecular identifier. Instead of being binned into consensus sequences, reads with shared molecular identifiers were discarded. MiTCR, set to a Q25 quality threshold and the strictest error-elimination algorithm, was used for CDR3 identification, clonotype clustering and error correction. A nonparametric unseen species model with Euler transformation was used to estimate lower-bound total TCR beta diversity. TCRdb itself trimmed the public reads at Q25 with fastp, ran MiXCR and retained productive beta chains. Merged by CDR3 protein, the rows form single entries marked with the most common genes and DNA. It is TCRdb's table, rather than the study itself, that gives the V and J calls and clone size. In this sample the table shows about 1.1 million distinct CDR3 sequences, around two fifths of which occur a single time. The leading ten clones occupy about 12% of the sample.

The clonotype originates from a man between 18 and 35 years old in good health. Sequencing was carried out using blood. This receptor chain uses TRBV20-1 and TRBJ2-3; TRBD1 agrees with 7 junctional bases. The nucleotide sequence reads as follows: TGCAGTGCTAGAGCCGGACAGGGCACAGATACGCAGTATTTT. Its product reads: CSARAGQGTDTQYF.